This T cell receptor beta chain came from a study of cytomegalovirus exposure and HLA in healthy donors. The overall study: Out of 150 million to 200 million T cells, an earlier analysis found roughly 110 million unique TCR beta sequences in total. Study-level findings and limits: A later examination showed that TCR association rates differed by HLA locus, with DRB1 most and HLA-C fewest. Specificity of a few CMV-associated chains for CMV antigens was verified in vitro. Some segments of the V type, notably TRBV6-2 and TRBV6-3, were excluded as indistinguishable.

13 Jbeta primers and 60 Vbeta primers were used for the PCR. The method was immunoSEQ multiplex PCR; TCRdb's version includes in-frame clones alone and lacks a portion of them. Counted here are about 140,000 clones, over 70% occurring once; the ten biggest clones make up roughly 4.8%. The CDR3 is made up of 15 amino acids. Germline loops: CDR1 KGHSH, CDR2 LQKENI. The J segment lost 6 bases and the V segment lost 6 bases, leaving 11 bases of the junction unmatched. Notes on this clone: Its antigen is not known.

The clonotype was recovered from a man in his forties in good health and CMV-seronegative. The source material was PBMCs. This sequence joins TRBV18 and TRBJ1-5; 7 bases map to TRBD1. CDR3 nucleotide sequence: TGTGCCAGCTCTCCCTCAGGGGGTCTGGGTCAGCCCCAGCATTTT. Its protein is CASSPSGGLGQPQHF.